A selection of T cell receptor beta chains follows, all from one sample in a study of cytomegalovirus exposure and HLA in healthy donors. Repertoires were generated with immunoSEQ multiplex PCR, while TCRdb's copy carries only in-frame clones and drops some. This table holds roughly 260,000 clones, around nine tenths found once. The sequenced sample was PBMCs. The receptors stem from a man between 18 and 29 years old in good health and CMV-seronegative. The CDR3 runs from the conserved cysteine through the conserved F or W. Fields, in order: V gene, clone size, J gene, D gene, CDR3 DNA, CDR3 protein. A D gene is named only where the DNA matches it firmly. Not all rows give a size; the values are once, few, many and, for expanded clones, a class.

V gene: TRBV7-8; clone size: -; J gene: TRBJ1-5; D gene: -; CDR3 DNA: TGTGCCAGCAGCTCCAGAGGAGGGGCTATAGATCAGCCCCAGCATTTT; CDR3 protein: CASSSRGGAIDQPQHF
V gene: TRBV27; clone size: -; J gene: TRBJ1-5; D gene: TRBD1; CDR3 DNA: TGTGCCAGCAGTCCCTCGGACAGGGTAGTCGGCAATCAGCCCCAGCATTTT; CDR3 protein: CASSPSDRVVGNQPQHF
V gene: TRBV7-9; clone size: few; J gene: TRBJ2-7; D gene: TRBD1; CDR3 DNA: TGTGCCAGCAGCACCGACAGGGAACGAGCGGAAGAGCAGTACTTC; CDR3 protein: CASSTDRERAEEQYF
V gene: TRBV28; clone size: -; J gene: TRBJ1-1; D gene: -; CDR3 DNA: TGTGCCAGCAGTTTAGTACAGATAACTTTAATGAACACTGAAGCTTTCTTT; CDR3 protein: CASSLVQITLMNTEAFF
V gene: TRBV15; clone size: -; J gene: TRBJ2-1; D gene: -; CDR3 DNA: TGTGCCACCAGCAGAGATCCACAGGGACGAAGGTACAATGAGCAGTTCTTC; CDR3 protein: CATSRDPQGRRYNEQFF
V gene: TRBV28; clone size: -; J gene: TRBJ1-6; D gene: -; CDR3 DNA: TGTGCCAGCACCCTTTCGGGACACTCCCTTGCCCTCCACTTT; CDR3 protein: CASTLSGHSLALHF
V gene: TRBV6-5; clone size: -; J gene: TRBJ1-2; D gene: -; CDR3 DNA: TGTGCCAGCAGGAGCGGGTTCTATGGCTACACCTTC; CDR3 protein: CASRSGFYGYTF
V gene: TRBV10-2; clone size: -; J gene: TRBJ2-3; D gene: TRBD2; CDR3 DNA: TGCGCCAGCAGTGACCCCTTACTAGCGGGGGCCACAGATACGCAGTATTTT; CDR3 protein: CASSDPLLAGATDTQYF
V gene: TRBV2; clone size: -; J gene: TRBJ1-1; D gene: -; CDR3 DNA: TGTGCCAGCAGTGAGGGCAGGGGTTACACTGAAGCTTTCTTT; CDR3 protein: CASSEGRGYTEAFF
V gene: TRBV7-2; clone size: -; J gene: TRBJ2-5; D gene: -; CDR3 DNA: TGTGCCAGCAGCTTAATTGCGGGTGAGACCCAGTACTTC; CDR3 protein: CASSLIAGETQYF
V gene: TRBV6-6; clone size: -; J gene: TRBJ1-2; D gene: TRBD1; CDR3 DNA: TGTGCCAGCAGCCTCCGCGACAGGGGTCGAGGCTACACCTTC; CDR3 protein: CASSLRDRGRGYTF
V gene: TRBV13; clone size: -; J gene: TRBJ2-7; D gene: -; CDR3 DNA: TGTGCCAGCGCCGCGGGCCAGGGGCGGAGGCAGTACTTC; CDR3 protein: CASAAGQGRRQYF
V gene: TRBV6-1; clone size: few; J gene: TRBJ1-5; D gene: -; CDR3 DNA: TGTGCCAGCGGCGGGGGGCTCAATCAGCCCCAGCATTTT; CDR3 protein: CASGGGLNQPQHF
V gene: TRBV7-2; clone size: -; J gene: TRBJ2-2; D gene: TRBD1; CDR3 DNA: TGTGCCAGCAGCTGGACAGGGATGACCGGGGAGCTGTTTTTT; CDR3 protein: CASSWTGMTGELFF
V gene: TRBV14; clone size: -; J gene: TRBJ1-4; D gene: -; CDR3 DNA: TGTGCCAGCAGCCAAGTGGCCAGTGAAAAACTGTTTTTT; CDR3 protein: CASSQVASEKLFF
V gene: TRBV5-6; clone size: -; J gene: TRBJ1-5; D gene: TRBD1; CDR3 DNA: TGTGCCAGCAGCTTGCAGGGGGCGAGCAATCAGCCCCAGCATTTT; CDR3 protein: CASSLQGASNQPQHF
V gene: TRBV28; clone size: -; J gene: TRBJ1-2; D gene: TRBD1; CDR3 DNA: TGTGCCAGCAGTTTAGGGACAGTCGATGGCTACACCTTC; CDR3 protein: CASSLGTVDGYTF
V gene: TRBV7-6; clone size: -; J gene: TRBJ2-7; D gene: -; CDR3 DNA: TGTGCCAGCAGCTTATATAGCCAGGGAAGCTCCTACGAGCAGTACTTC; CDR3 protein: CASSLYSQGSSYEQYF
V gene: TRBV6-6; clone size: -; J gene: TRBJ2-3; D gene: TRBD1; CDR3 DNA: TGTGCCGGAGGACAGGGCTTCACAGATACGCAGTATTTT; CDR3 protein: CAGGQGFTDTQYF
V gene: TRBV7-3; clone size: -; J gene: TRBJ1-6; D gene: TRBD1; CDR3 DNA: TGTGCCAGCAGCTCCGGGACAGGGTCGCCCCTCCACTTT; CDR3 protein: CASSSGTGSPLHF
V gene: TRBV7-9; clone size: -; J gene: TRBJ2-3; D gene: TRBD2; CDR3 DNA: TGTGCCAGCAGCTTAGCGGGACTAGCGGGGGGCCTCGATACGCAGTATTTT; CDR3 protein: CASSLAGLAGGLDTQYF
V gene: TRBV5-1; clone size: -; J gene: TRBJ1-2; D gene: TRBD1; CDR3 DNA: TGCGCCAGCAGCGCAAGCCCGGGACAGATTGGCTACACCTTC; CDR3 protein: CASSASPGQIGYTF
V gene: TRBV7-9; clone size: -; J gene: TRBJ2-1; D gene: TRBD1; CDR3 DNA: TGTGCCAGCAGCTTTCAGCCGGGACAGGGAGAAAATGAGCAGTTCTTC; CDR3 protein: CASSFQPGQGENEQFF
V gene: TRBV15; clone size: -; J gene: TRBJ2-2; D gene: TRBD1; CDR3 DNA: TGTGCCACCAGCAGCATAGACAGGGTCTTTTCCCCTAACACCGGGGAGCTGTTTTTT; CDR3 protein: CATSSIDRVFSPNTGELFF
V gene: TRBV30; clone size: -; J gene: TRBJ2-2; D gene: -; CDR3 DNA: TGTGCCTGGGCCAGGGGTGGGAACACCGGGGAGCTGTTTTTT; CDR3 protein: CAWARGGNTGELFF
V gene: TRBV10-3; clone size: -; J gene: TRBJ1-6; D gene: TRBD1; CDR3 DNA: TGTGCCATCAGCCGGGGACAGGACAGTTCACCCCTCCACTTT; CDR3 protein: CAISRGQDSSPLHF
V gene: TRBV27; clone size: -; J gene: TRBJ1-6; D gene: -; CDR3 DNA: TGTGCCAGCAGTTTAGGGGCAGGGCTTAATTCACCCCTCCACTTT; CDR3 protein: CASSLGAGLNSPLHF
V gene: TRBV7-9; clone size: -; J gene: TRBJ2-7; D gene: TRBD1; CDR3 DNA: TGTGCCAGCAGCTTAGCGTGGGACAGGGCTAACGAGCAGTACTTC; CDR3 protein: CASSLAWDRANEQYF
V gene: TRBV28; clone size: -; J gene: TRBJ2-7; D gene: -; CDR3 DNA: TGTGCCAGCAGCGTAACTTGGGGGCAGCGGTACGAGCAGTACTTC; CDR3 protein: CASSVTWGQRYEQYF
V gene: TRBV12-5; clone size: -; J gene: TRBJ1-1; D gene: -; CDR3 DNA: TGTGCTAGTGGTTTGGGGGGACAAGGCATAGCTTTCTTT; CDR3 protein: CASGLGGQGIAFF
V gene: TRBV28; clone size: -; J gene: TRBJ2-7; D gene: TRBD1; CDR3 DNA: TGTGCCAGCAGTTTGGGCAGGGGGTCTCTCTACGAGCAGTACTTC; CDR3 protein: CASSLGRGSLYEQYF
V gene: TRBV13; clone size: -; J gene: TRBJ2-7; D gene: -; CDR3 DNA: TGTGCCAGCAGCTCGAGCTCCTACGAGCAGTACTTC; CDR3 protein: CASSSSSYEQYF
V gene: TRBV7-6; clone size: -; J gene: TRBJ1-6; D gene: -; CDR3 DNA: TGTGCCAGCAGCTTAGCGGGAACAGAGGGATCACCCCTCCACTTT; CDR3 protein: CASSLAGTEGSPLHF
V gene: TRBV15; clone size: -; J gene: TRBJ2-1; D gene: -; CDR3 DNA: TGTGCCACCAGCAGAGGCGAGGGGACTCATGAGCAGTTCTTC; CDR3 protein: CATSRGEGTHEQFF
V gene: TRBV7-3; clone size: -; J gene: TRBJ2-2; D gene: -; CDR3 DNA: TGTGCCAGCAGCCCTGGGGGGAGCACCGGGGAGCTGTTTTTT; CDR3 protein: CASSPGGSTGELFF
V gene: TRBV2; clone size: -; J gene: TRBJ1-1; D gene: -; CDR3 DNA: TGTGCCAGCAGCGGACTCAACACTGAAGCTTTCTTT; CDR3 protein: CASSGLNTEAFF
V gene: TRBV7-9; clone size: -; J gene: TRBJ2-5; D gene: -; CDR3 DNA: TGTGCCAGCAGCCCGTCAGACTCGTTTTATAAAGAGACCCAGTACTTC; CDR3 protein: CASSPSDSFYKETQYF
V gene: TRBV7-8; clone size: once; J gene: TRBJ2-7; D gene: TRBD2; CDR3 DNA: TGTGCCAGCGCTAGCGGGACTTCCTACGAGCAGTACTTC; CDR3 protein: CASASGTSYEQYF
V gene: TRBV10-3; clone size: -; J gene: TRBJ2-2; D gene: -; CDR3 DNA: TGTGCCATCAGTGAGTCCCCCACTAGCTCGAACACCGGGGAGCTGTTTTTT; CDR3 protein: CAISESPTSSNTGELFF
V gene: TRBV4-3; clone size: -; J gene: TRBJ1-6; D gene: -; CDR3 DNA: TGCGCCAGCAGCCAAGAAAGGGGCGACAGGTGGAATTCACCCCTCCACTTT; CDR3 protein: CASSQERGDRWNSPLHF
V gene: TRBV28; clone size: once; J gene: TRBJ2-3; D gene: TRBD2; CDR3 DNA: TGTGCCAGCAGCTTAGGTACTAGCGGGGGAGATACGCAGTATTTT; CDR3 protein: CASSLGTSGGDTQYF
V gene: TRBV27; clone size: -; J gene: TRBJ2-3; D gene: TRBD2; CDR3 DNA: TGTGCCAGCAGCCCAATACTAGCGGGAGAACCAGATACGCAGTATTTT; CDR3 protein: CASSPILAGEPDTQYF